This TCR beta chain came from a study of CD8 T cells in ankylosing spondylitis. TCRdb re-called the 5' RACE reads through MiXCR, storing one row per CDR3 protein. The sample yields 350,000 to 550,000 distinct CDR3 sequences, 25% to 30% seen once. Trimming at V came to 5 bases and at J to 1 base, leaving 4 bases not matched to a gene. CDR1 and CDR2 (germline): SEHNR, FQNEAQ (reference sequence). The length of the CDR3 is 14 residues. Notes on this clonotype: Its antigen is as yet unknown.

The study, taken as a whole, reports: Disease-linked clones bore a CD8+ phenotype, appearing relatively rarely in peripheral blood. One TCR beta motif, made up of under ten highly homologous variants, appeared characteristic of ankylosing spondylitis blood.

The sample was blood, either unsorted or a sorted T cell fraction (not recorded which). The J gene is TRBJ1-1, the V gene TRBV7-9; 7 bases are a match to TRBD1. This sequence originates from a male donor with ankylosing spondylitis. As DNA, the CDR3 is TGTGCCAGCAGCGGAAACAGGGGGAACACTGAAGCTTTCTTT. Amino acids: CASSGNRGNTEAFF.